Below, 8 T cell receptor beta chains from the same sample are listed, as sequenced in a study of T cell changes during pregnancy in multiple sclerosis. Data came from immunoSEQ multiplex PCR; TCRdb stores just in-frame clones and leaves some out. This repertoire shows roughly 49,000 clones, 93% found once; its top ten account for roughly 3.7%. The sample consisted of CD8+ T cells from peripheral blood mononuclear cells, taken after pregnancy. The receptors stem from a female donor with multiple sclerosis, enrolled in a pregnancy study.

V gene TRBV5-1 combines with J gene TRBJ2-1; 8 positions agree with TRBD2. Germline CDR1 is SGHRS and CDR2 is YFSETQ. The CDR3 contains 15 residues. The V gene end was trimmed by 5 bases and the J gene end by 3 bases; junction bases not matched to a gene: 7. CDR3 sequence reads: CASRAQGTSYNEQFF. In DNA form, the CDR3 reads TGCGCCAGCAGAGCCCAGGGGACTAGCTACAATGAGCAGTTCTTC. The full variable domain, in which reference TRBV5-1 and TRBJ2-1 provide the parts outside the CDR3, is KAGVTQTPRYLIKTRGQQVTLSCSPISGHRSVSWYQQTPGQGLQFLFEYFSETQRNKGNFPGRFSGRQFSNSRSEMNVSTLELGDSALYLCASRAQGTSYNEQFFGPGTRLTVL.

This clone was detected only once. The genes are TRBV19 and TRBJ1-5, with D uncertain. The length of the CDR3 is 15 residues. Germline assignment: CDR1 LNHDA and CDR2 SQIVND (reference sequence). V dropped 4 bases and J dropped 0 bases, with 10 bases sitting between them. The CDR3 DNA sequence: TGTGCCAGTAGTACGGCCAGGAATAGCAATCAGCCCCAGCATTTT. Protein: CASSTARNSNQPQHF.

The J gene is TRBJ2-7, the V gene TRBV7-8; D gene unclear. Germline V gene data show CDR1 as SGHVS and CDR2 as FQNEAQ. The CDR3 runs 15 residues. V lost 0 bases and J 6 bases, leaving 15 bases between the germline ends. CDR3 protein: CASSLASMRITEQYF. CDR3 DNA sequence: TGTGCCAGCAGCTTAGCGTCTATGAGGATCACCGAGCAGTACTTC.

The V call is TRBV29-1, the J call TRBJ2-1; TRBD2 agrees at 7 bases. This CDR3 contains 13 residues. The J segment lost 7 bases and the V segment lost 1 base, leaving 4 bases of the junction unmatched. Germline CDR1 reads SQVTM; CDR2 reads ANQGSEA. The CDR3 loop is CSVEVRESNEQFF. For the CDR3, the DNA is TGCAGCGTTGAAGTGCGGGAGAGTAATGAGCAGTTCTTC.

The chain couples TRBV15 to TRBJ2-5, with 13 positions matching TRBD2. The length of the CDR3 is 15 residues. After removal of 1 base from V and 4 bases from J, the junction contained 0 bases not matched to a gene. Germline V gives CDR1 LNHNV, CDR2 YYDKDF (reference sequence). The CDR3 region has the DNA TGTGCCACCAGCAGAGGGACTAGCGGGAGAGAGACCCAGTACTTC. It encodes CATSRGTSGRETQYF.

The V and J genes are TRBV19 and TRBJ2-7, with 10 nucleotides matching TRBD2. The CDR3 totals 17 residues. Germline loops: CDR1 LNHDA, CDR2 SQIVND (reference sequence). The V and J ends lost 2 bases and 2 bases, in that order; junction bases with no gene match: 9. The CDR3 sequence: CASSIISGGPGTYEQYF. CDR3 nucleotide sequence: TGTGCCAGTAGTATAATTAGCGGGGGGCCGGGGACCTACGAGCAGTACTTC.

The rearrangement joins TRBV7-3 to TRBJ1-2; 8 nucleotides line up with TRBD1. Germline CDR1 is SGHTA and CDR2 is FQGTGA. The V segment lost 6 bases and the J segment 2 bases; nucleotides outside the gene matches: 8. The CDR3 is 15 residues long. The CDR3 loop is CASRHLGTGNYGYTF. The CDR3 DNA follows: TGTGCCAGCAGGCATCTCGGGACAGGAAACTATGGCTACACCTTC.

The V call is TRBV6-5, the J call TRBJ2-7; 8 nucleotides line up with TRBD1. V gave up 0 bases and J gave up 0 bases; unmatched junction bases: 4. Germline values: CDR1 MNHEY, CDR2 SVGAGI. The CDR3 is 16 amino acids. The CDR3 nucleotides are TGTGCCAGCAGTTACTCGGTGGGGACAGGCTCCTACGAGCAGTACTTC. It codes for CASSYSVGTGSYEQYF.